The T cell receptor (beta chain) described here comes from a study of blood T cell repertoires in COVID-19. Study-level background: PBMCs, B-cell-depleted T cells, or T cells were the source of the cDNA or gDNA that made up the material.

Germline CDR1 is SGHRS and CDR2 is YFSETQ. The CDR3 length is 19 residues. V lost 3 bases, J lost 2 bases, and 14 bases stayed unmatched. Sequenced by immunoSEQ multiplex PCR; TCRdb stores in-frame clones only, minus some. The repertoire holds some 150,000 clones, with around nine tenths as singletons. The sequenced sample consisted of peripheral blood. This sequence was found in an older man with acute or convalescent COVID-19. The gene calls are TRBV5-1 and TRBJ2-1; 10 bases map to TRBD1. CDR3 in DNA: TGCGCCAGCAGCTGGCCGGGTGACCCGGGACAGGGGACCTACAATGAGCAGTTCTTC. Its translation is CASSWPGDPGQGTYNEQFF.